Listed below are T cell receptor beta chains from one sample, sequenced in a study of tumor-infiltrating lymphocytes in oesophageal squamous cell carcinoma. From the PCR reads, TCRdb called clonotypes with MiXCR, one entry per CDR3 protein. The sample has about 22,000 distinct CDR3 sequences, roughly a third seen once. The sample was esophageal tumor tissue. These receptors were taken from a female donor with esophageal squamous cell carcinoma. The CDR3 runs from the conserved cysteine through the conserved F or W. D genes are given only for firm matches. For some rows the clone size is stated as once, few or many, or as a class when expanded; others skip it.

J gene,D gene,clone size,V gene,CDR3 protein,CDR3 DNA
TRBJ2-5,-,few,TRBV7-8,CASSLRGVETQYF,TGTGCCAGCAGCTTAAGGGGTGTCGAGACCCAGTACTTC
TRBJ2-5,TRBD1,many,TRBV11-2,CASSPDREETQYF,TGTGCCAGCAGCCCTGACAGGGAAGAGACCCAGTACTTC
TRBJ2-5,TRBD2,-,TRBV27,CASSDGTSGIRETQYF,TGTGCCAGCAGTGACGGGACTAGCGGGATTAGGGAGACCCAGTACTTC
TRBJ2-7,TRBD1,many,TRBV5-6,CASTRQGGVYEQYF,TGTGCCAGCACCAGACAGGGGGGGGTTTACGAGCAGTACTTC
TRBJ2-7,TRBD1,-,TRBV19,CASSIGQGVHKQYF,TGTGCCAGTAGTATTGGGCAGGGGGTCCACAAGCAGTACTTC
TRBJ1-5,-,many,TRBV27,CASSLVGVGADGNQPQHF,TGTGCCAGCAGTTTGGTAGGTGTGGGCGCGGATGGCAATCAGCCCCAGCATTTT
TRBJ2-6,TRBD1,many,TRBV19,CASSRTGAGANVLTF,TGTGCCAGTAGTCGTACAGGGGCCGGGGCCAACGTCCTGACTTTC
TRBJ2-5,-,-,TRBV14,CASSQAGSYSPLHF,TGTGCCAGCAGCCAAGCGGGTAGTTATTCACCCCTCCACTTC
TRBJ2-3,TRBD1,many,TRBV6-1,CASSRRWDRATDTQYF,TGTGCCAGCAGTAGACGTTGGGACAGGGCCACAGATACGCAGTATTTT
TRBJ1-1,TRBD1,-,TRBV20-1,CSALRRTGVMNTEAFF,TGCAGTGCTCTACGGAGGACAGGGGTTATGAACACTGAAGCTTTCTTT
TRBJ2-1,TRBD1,-,TRBV7-8,CASSFFPRQGAYNEQFF,TGTGCCAGCAGCTTCTTCCCCCGGCAGGGGGCTTACAATGAGCAGTTCTTC
TRBJ2-2,TRBD2,few,TRBV19,CASGVLTSGSFTGELFF,TGTGCCAGTGGGGTCCTGACTAGCGGGAGTTTTACCGGGGAGCTGTTTTTT
TRBJ1-2,-,medium-sized,TRBV7-6,CASSRDNYGYTF,TGTGCCAGCAGCCGGGACAACTATGGCTACACCTTC
TRBJ1-6,-,-,TRBV7-2,CASSQGPSYEEYF,TGTGCCAGCAGCCAGGGACCCTCCTACGAGGAGTACTTT
TRBJ1-4,-,-,TRBV7-8,CASSLEPTNEKLFF,TGTGCCAGCAGCTTAGAGCCAACTAATGAAAAACTGTTTTTT
TRBJ1-1,-,medium-sized,TRBV12-3/TRBV12-4,CASSPLDERFRF,TGTGCCAGCAGTCCTCTAGACGAGAGGTTTCGATTT
TRBJ1-1,-,-,TRBV5-1,CASSFMGVGAMNTEAFF,TGCGCCAGCAGCTTTATGGGAGTGGGGGCAATGAACACTGAAGCTTTCTTT
TRBJ1-2,-,many,TRBV28,CASSRRQGPRYGYTF,TGTGCCAGCAGTAGACGACAAGGCCCCCGGTATGGCTACACCTTC
TRBJ2-5,TRBD1,-,TRBV7-6,CASSLYAGGNEQYF,TGTGCCAGCAGCTTATACGCAGGGGGCAATGAGCAGTACTTC
TRBJ1-1,TRBD1,-,TRBV15,CATSSWTGANTEAFF,TGTGCCACCAGCAGTTGGACAGGGGCCAACACTGAAGCTTTCTTT
TRBJ1-2,-,-,TRBV28,CASSSLGGANYGYTF,TGTGCCAGCAGTTCCCTAGGGGGGGCGAACTATGGCTACACCTTC